This TCR beta chain was observed in a study of cytomegalovirus exposure and HLA in healthy donors (dated by TCRdb to 2017 to 2019). With respect to the entire study: An earlier analysis of around 600 of the donors reported more than 250 Gb of sequence data and some 120 million unique TCR beta sequences from about 200 million T cells. An early release covering over 500 HLA-typed donors comprised approximately 290 gigabases of sequencing data and around 80 million unique TCR sequences. Of the roughly 390 genotyped donors, approximately 83% fell in the genetic ancestry cluster associated with self-reported Caucasian donors. The study was designed to test whether signatures of past pathogen exposure could be identified by cataloging public T cell receptors. The T cell repertoires of 666 subjects were profiled by immunosequencing and related to cytomegalovirus serostatus. In addition to the first cohort of 666 subjects, a separate validation cohort of 120 different subjects was used. To predict cytomegalovirus infection status, the study combined high-throughput TCR immunosequencing, statistical association of individual TCRs with disease status, and machine learning. To study patterns of TCR occurrence, a later analysis re-analyzed previously published TCR beta repertoires from hundreds of donors and added high-resolution HLA genotyping. Rather than using new phenotypic data, the later analysis identified candidate immune exposures from TCR beta sequences and from how often those sequences occurred across donors. An earlier analysis of nearly 600 of the donors applied high-throughput TCR beta sequencing to assess whether each TCR beta V gene segment acted as functional or pseudogenic. Donor age, sex, ethnicity and CMV serostatus were compiled together with the repertoire data. In a later genetic analysis, genome-wide SNP genotypes for 398 of the 666 donors were used, and that subset was treated as a discovery cohort. All discovery cohort repertoires had been generated on a single sequencing platform. HLA typing covered class I and class II loci at four-digit resolution. Typing coverage differed by locus: A, B, C, DRB1 and DQB1 were typed in about 629-640 donors, DQA1 in approximately 520, DPA1 in over 600, and DPB1 in roughly 470. A few DR-DQ haplotypes were treated as single units for association and clustering because of strong linkage in the cohort. Across approximately 400 genotyped donors of the cohort, an average of roughly 250,000 unique TCR beta nucleotide sequences per donor were sequenced, and about a sixth of those sequences were non-productive. What the research found in general, with its limitations: When HLA alleles, especially DR and DQ, strongly co-occurred, attributing TCR associations to individual alleles was difficult. According to a later analysis, TCR association rates differed among HLA loci, with DRB1 alleles showing the most associated TCRs and HLA-C alleles showing the fewest. A group of highly shared sequence variants was considered likely to be a technical artifact of the sequencing pipeline. At a false discovery rate of 0.05, a later analysis linked around 17,000 TCR beta sequences to specific HLA alleles. In an earlier analysis of more than 450 of the donors, most TCR beta V segments were observed in productive rearrangements about 87% or about 30% of the time, broadly matching IMGT annotations. Because HLA typing was missing for some donors at each locus, association tests included only the typed subset. It was suggested by the authors that the approach could potentially be generalized to other disease states and immunological phenotypes. A further reported finding was that TCR beta sequences accurately predicted the HLA-A and HLA-B alleles for most subjects in the first cohort. Compared with equally common non-associated chains, HLA-associated TCR beta chains in a later analysis were more clonally expanded and had lower generation probabilities. A later genetic analysis reported fewer N-insertions in productive TCRs among donors in an Asian-associated ancestry cluster than the approximately 700-donor mean. Sequencing depth was assumed to be roughly uniform across donors in the presence/absence analyses, though that assumption may not hold. Most TCR sequences were seen in very few donors, while some public TCRs were found in many individuals. The 87-base-pair reads could not distinguish some IMGT-functional V segments, including TRBV6-2 and TRBV6-3, so those segments were excluded. The study gave a list of 150 to 200 TCR beta chains associated with cytomegalovirus. In this cohort, only TCR beta chains were sequenced, and detectable features were limited by the absence of alpha or paired-chain data. Three of the identified cytomegalovirus-associated TCR beta chains were confirmed in vitro to be specific for cytomegalovirus antigens. The earlier analysis of 450 to 700 of the donors excluded seventeen rarely observed V segments, including chromosome 9 orphons, because counts were too low. Cytomegalovirus status was reported to be diagnosed by the classifier with high specificity and sensitivity in both the original and validation cohorts. For the cohort, immune exposure information was limited to CMV serostatus. According to a later analysis, parvovirus B19, influenza, CMV and Epstein-Barr virus appeared linked to several top co-occurrence clusters. Most CMV-associated TCR beta chains appeared to be HLA-restricted in a later analysis, and the HLA associations seemed to be driven largely by CMV exposure. Linkage disequilibrium might explain the correlated functional status among segregating V segments, but an unknown experimental factor could not be ruled out. In a later genetic analysis, a missense DCLRE1C variant was associated with V-gene and J-gene trimming of TCR beta chains, and the association was replicated in an independent cohort.

Worth noting for this clone: It lacks a known antigen.

In total, fewer than 750 healthy bone marrow donors made up the cohort. All cohort members were sampled while nominally healthy, although unrecorded immune exposures were likely present. The donor tested CMV seronegative and was one of the 352 seronegative cohort members. Each donor provided a peripheral blood sample, and peripheral blood mononuclear cells were used for TCR beta sequencing. The Qiagen DNeasy Blood Extraction Kit was used to extract genomic DNA from the blood cell samples. CDR1 and CDR2 (SGHRS, YFSETQ) derive from the germline V gene. The CDR3 sequence holds 16 residues, the cysteine and phenylalanine included. The sequence is cut down to CDR3 DNA, 48 bases in frame from base 1. Trimming accounts for 0 bases at V and 8 bases at J, while the number of junction bases matched to no gene is 9. The method behind the library was the immunoSEQ multiplex PCR assay. For the multiplex PCR, a mixture combining 60 forward primers for TCR Vbeta segments and 13 reverse primers for TCR Jbeta segments was used. The CDR3 region of rearranged TCR beta genes was amplified from genomic DNA by a multiplex PCR assay. The Illumina HiSeq System was used to sequence the amplified TCR beta libraries as 87-base-pair reads. Per the source publication's procedure: A later analysis tallied roughly 80 million unique TCR beta chains across the approximately 670 repertoires, and approximately 9.9 million of those chains were shared by two or more donors. Raw reads were error-corrected and collapsed into unique sequences by a nearest-neighbor algorithm in which closely related sequences were merged to remove PCR and sequencing errors. To assign V, D and J gene segments, CDR3 sequences were aligned to IMGT reference sequences. For a sequence to be retained, a match of at least six nucleotides to both a V gene segment and a J gene segment was required. A rearrangement was called productive if the CDR3 had no stop codons and remained in frame with V and J, and every other rearrangement was called non-productive. Following IMGT convention, CDR3 was defined as the stretch from the second conserved V-encoded cysteine up to the conserved J-encoded phenylalanine. The earlier analysis of some 600 of the donors excluded sequences that lacked an unambiguous match to a single V gene segment. An earlier analysis of about 600 of the donors called V segments functional above 56.7% productive rearrangements and segregating when the between-donor standard deviation exceeded 5%. To diagnose cytomegalovirus status from the catalog of TCR beta chain sequences, a statistical classification framework was built. In a later analysis, V and J genes were assigned by comparing TCR nucleotide sequences against IMGT/GENE-DB human TR gene sequences. A later analysis assigned CDR3 sequences and most-parsimonious VDJ recombination scenarios with the TCRdist pipeline. In a later analysis, every TCR beta chain was defined by the combination of its CDR3 amino acid sequence and its V-gene family, and reads without a unique V-gene family were dropped. In a later analysis, around 650 highly shared, low-generation-probability nucleotide sequences were removed to address suspected cross-contamination and a sequencing artifact. A later analysis calculated a clonal expansion index for each public chain from normalized within-repertoire ranks of inferred template counts. A later analysis computed generation probabilities with a VDJ recombination model fitted to out-of-frame rearrangements, and checked the results against IGoR. In a later analysis, hypergeometric tests were used to score TCR-TCR, TCR-HLA and TCR-CMV co-occurrence, with a repertoire-size bias correction applied to TCR pairs. False discovery rates were estimated in a later analysis by permuting HLA or CMV assignments 20 times. A later analysis grouped co-occurring TCRs with DBSCAN, adding TCRdist sequence similarity when clustering within HLA-allele-positive subsets. Co-occurrence clustering excluded repertoires with fewer than 30,000 or more than 120,000 public chains, plus five with anomalous nucleotide sharing. Drawn from immuneACCESS, this table holds only the in-frame rearrangements with V and J called that TCRdb kept. Clones are partly lost; checked studies trace under half to an unresolved V gene and leave the rest unexplained. V and J calls and clone size are copied from that table; D and trimming were computed from the DNA. Per the sample table, the count is 77,000 or so clones. About 4.2% of the sample is in the top ten clones.

The sequence was obtained from a man aged 25-40 years in good health and CMV-seronegative. The V gene is TRBV5-1 and the J gene is TRBJ1-5, and TRBD1 aligns with 9 junction nucleotides. Source material: PBMCs. The CDR3 amino acid sequence is: CASSLGGQGGAEPQHF. The bases are TGCGCCAGCAGCTTGGGGGGACAGGGCGGTGCGGAGCCCCAGCATTTT.